This entry lists 22 T cell receptor beta chains sequenced from one sample in a study of CD8+CD57+ T cells in acquired aplastic anemia. TCR beta VDJ combinations and CDR3 sequences were profiled from genomic DNA. Each CDR3 protein is one row after TCRdb ran MiXCR on the reads. This table holds about 250,000 distinct CDR3 sequences, around half found once. It was patients with CD8+CD57+ cell expansion by flow cytometry who were chosen for sequencing. The sequencing input was sorted CD4+, CD8+, or CD8+CD57+ T cells (not recorded which) from PBMCs. The receptors derive from a human donor with aplastic anemia.

This clonotype was counted between two and nine times. The chain uses TRBV7-6 and TRBJ1-2; 7 bases are a match to TRBD1. Germline assignment: CDR1 SGHVS and CDR2 FNYEAQ. This CDR3 is built from 16 residues. The junction had 13 bases not matched to a gene; V was cut back by 4 bases and J by 5 bases. As DNA, the CDR3 is TGTGCCAGCAGCTCCCATTTAGACAGGGCCGGGTATGGCTACACCTTC. Its translation is CASSSHLDRAGYGYTF.

The chain carries TRBV19 and TRBJ1-5; D is undetermined. V lost 2 bases to trimming and J lost 2 bases, with 10 bases between them. The CDR3 consists of 15 residues. Per germline, CDR1 LNHDA and CDR2 SQIVND (reference sequence). CDR3 protein: CASSIKWGGNQPQHF. For the CDR3, the DNA is TGTGCCAGTAGTATAAAGTGGGGTGGCAATCAGCCCCAGCATTTT. Full variable domain (remainder filled in from reference TRBV19 and TRBJ1-5): DGGITQSPKYLFRKEGQNVTLSCEQNLNHDAMYWYRQDPGQGLRLIYYSQIVNDFQKGDIAEGYSVSREKKESFPLTVTSAQKNPTAFYLCASSIKWGGNQPQHFGDGTRLSIL.

This clonotype showed up just a few times. V usage is TRBV20-1 and J usage is TRBJ2-7; D gene unclear. This CDR3 is 14 amino acids long. CDR1 and CDR2 (germline): DFQATT, SNEGSKA (reference sequence). V dropped 1 base and J dropped 6 bases, with 16 bases sitting between them. For the CDR3, the DNA is TGCAGTGCTAGAGTCGCCTTAGGGTCTGGCGAGCAGTACTTC. Amino acids: CSARVALGSGEQYF.

The chain employs TRBV5-1 and TRBJ2-7; 10 bases line up with TRBD2. The junction had 13 bases not matched to a gene; V was cut back by 3 bases and J by 4 bases. The CDR3 consists of 17 residues. CDR1 and CDR2 (germline): SGHRS, YFSETQ. The DNA for the CDR3 is TGCGCCAGCAGCTCGGACCCTACTAGCGGGGCTCCTTACGAGCAGTACTTC. Encoded protein: CASSSDPTSGAPYEQYF.

This clonotype was observed once. J is TRBJ2-1 and V is TRBV7-7, with 11 bases identical to TRBD1. Germline V gene data show CDR1 as SSHAT and CDR2 as FNYEAQ (reference sequence). The CDR3 consists of 15 residues. Trimming removed 2 bases from V and 8 bases from J; junction bases left unmatched: 5. This CDR3 reads CASSLIGQGADEQFF. The CDR3 nucleotides read TGTGCCAGCAGCTTAATCGGACAGGGGGCGGATGAGCAGTTCTTC.

This clonotype was recorded many times. V is TRBV15 and J is TRBJ2-7, with 7 positions matching TRBD1. Germline V lookup: CDR1 LNHNV, CDR2 YYDKDF (reference sequence). The J segment lost 3 bases and the V segment lost 1 base, leaving 6 bases of the junction unmatched. The CDR3 length is 15 residues. CDR3: CATSRANRGIYEQYF. In nucleotides, the CDR3 is TGTGCCACCAGCAGAGCAAACAGGGGAATCTACGAGCAGTACTTC.

This chain joins TRBV7-9 and TRBJ1-2, with TRBD1 as a possible D gene (5 bases). Trimming removed 4 bases at V and 6 bases at J, with 15 bases between. The CDR3 length is 14 residues. Germline V gives CDR1 SEHNR, CDR2 FQNEAQ (reference sequence). CDR3 loop: CASSSGREGHGYTF. Here the CDR3 DNA reads TGTGCCAGCAGCTCGGGACGGGAGGGCCATGGCTACACCTTC.

This clonotype has at least ten counts. The chain recombines TRBV28 with TRBJ1-6; unclear D gene. Trimming shortened V by 2 bases and J by 6 bases, and 5 bases separated the two germline ends. The CDR3 runs to 13 residues. Germline V gene data show CDR1 as MDHEN and CDR2 as SYDVKM. CDR3 residues: CASSLTVNSPLHF. Written as DNA, the CDR3 is TGTGCCAGCAGTTTAACAGTTAATTCACCCCTCCACTTT.

This clonotype was seen repeatedly, ten times or more. J is TRBJ2-1 and V is TRBV7-9; 9 bases map to TRBD1. Germline CDR1 and CDR2: SEHNR and FQNEAQ (reference sequence). Trimming cost V 2 bases and J 8 bases; bases outside gene matches: 4. This CDR3 contains 14 residues. The CDR3, as DNA: TGTGCCAGCAGCTTAAGGGACAGGGCGGATGAGCAGTTCTTC. Translating gives CASSLRDRADEQFF. Full variable domain (rest looked up from reference TRBV7-9 and TRBJ2-1): DTGVSQNPRHKITKRGQNVTFRCDPISEHNRLYWYRQTLGQGPEFLTYFQNEAQLEKSRLLSDRFSAERPKGSFSTLEIQRTEQGDSAMYLCASSLRDRADEQFFGPGTRLTVL.

This clonotype came up many times. This sequence joins TRBV20-1 and TRBJ2-7; no definite D call. In germline, CDR1 is DFQATT, CDR2 SNEGSKA (reference sequence). This CDR3 is built from 16 residues. V lost 0 bases and J lost 2, with 17 bases in between. CDR3 in amino acids: CSARDQSGVTPYEQYF. The CDR3 nucleotides read TGCAGTGCTAGAGATCAATCTGGAGTGACGCCCTACGAGCAGTACTTC.

This clonotype has just a few counts. The chain combines TRBV2 with TRBJ1-5; D is uncertain. V gave up 0 bases and J gave up 4 bases, with 10 bases separating them. CDR1 and CDR2 (germline): SNHLY, FYNNEI. CDR3 size: 15 residues. The CDR3 region is CASSEAGDPNQPQHF. The CDR3 DNA sequence: TGTGCCAGCAGTGAAGCGGGAGATCCTAATCAGCCCCAGCATTTT.

This chain links TRBV11-2 with TRBJ1-5; 9 bases agree with TRBD1. This CDR3 is built from 15 residues. The V and J ends lost 3 bases and 7 bases, in that order; junction bases with no gene match: 7. Germline CDR1 and CDR2: SGHAT and FQNNGV. CDR3 amino acids: CASSLGTGLWQPQHF. CDR3 DNA sequence: TGTGCCAGCAGCTTGGGGACAGGGTTGTGGCAGCCCCAGCATTTT.

This clonotype was found many times. This chain links TRBV7-6 with TRBJ2-7; 10 positions agree with TRBD2. The J segment lost 6 bases and the V segment lost 0 bases, leaving 11 bases of the junction unmatched. The CDR3 is 17 residues long. The germline gives CDR1 SGHVS, CDR2 FNYEAQ. The CDR3 bases are TGTGCCAGCAGCTTAGCGGAAGCGGGAGGGCCTCGGCGCGAGCAGTACTTC. Translation: CASSLAEAGGPRREQYF.

V and J are TRBV10-1 and TRBJ2-7; D perhaps matches TRBD2 (5 bases). This CDR3 comprises 11 residues. Germline V gene sequence: CDR1 WNHNN, CDR2 SYGVQD (reference sequence). V was shortened by 6 bases and J by 5 bases, with 8 bases between the two germline ends. The CDR3 DNA is TGCGCCAGCAGCGAGGGCAACGAGCAGTACTTC. It encodes CASSEGNEQYF.

The V and J genes are TRBV7-3 and TRBJ1-1; 8 positions match TRBD1. Germline loops: CDR1 SGHTA, CDR2 FQGTGA. This CDR3 contains 13 residues. V was clipped by 5 bases and J by 11 bases; unmatched bases: 10. The CDR3 region is CASSQSQGAKAFF. The CDR3 DNA reads as TGTGCCAGCAGCCAGAGCCAGGGGGCCAAGGCTTTCTTT.

The J gene is TRBJ2-3, the V gene TRBV2, with D possibly being TRBD1 or TRBD2 (6 bases each). Trimming stripped 7 bases from V and 1 base from J, with 15 bases between. Germline lookup yields CDR1 SNHLY and CDR2 FYNNEI. The CDR3 runs to 15 residues. The CDR3 DNA is TGTGCCAGCACAGAAGGGGGGCTCGGCACAGATACGCAGTATTTT. It yields the protein CASTEGGLGTDTQYF.

Notes on this clonotype: As the CDR3 is not closed by the conserved phenylalanine or tryptophan, this likely results from a read error. The chain combines TRBV5-6 with TRBJ2-1; D gene ambiguous. Trimming removed 4 bases from V and 5 bases from J, with 7 bases in between. CDR1 is SGHDT, CDR2 YYEEEE, per germline. The CDR3 spans 12 residues. The CDR3 is CASSPTNNEQFS. CDR3 nucleotide sequence: TGTGCCAGCAGCCCGACAAACAATGAGCAGTTCTCC.

Only a few counts were recorded for this clonotype. The gene calls are TRBV9 and TRBJ1-2, with D perhaps matching TRBD1 (6 bases). Trimming removed 3 bases at V and 7 bases at J, with 16 bases between. CDR1 and CDR2 from the germline V gene are SGDLS and YYNGEE. The CDR3 has 14 amino acids. CDR3 coding DNA: TGTGCCAGCAGCGCGAGCCAACAGGGCCCTGGCTACACCTTC. Translated, it gives CASSASQQGPGYTF.

The rearrangement joins TRBV5-1 to TRBJ2-6; the match to TRBD2 covers 7 bases. The junction had 11 bases not matched to a gene; V was cut back by 1 base and J by 7 bases. Germline-derived CDR1 and CDR2 are SGHRS and YFSETQ. The CDR3 loop spans 17 amino acids. For the CDR3, the DNA is TGCGCCAGCAGCTTGCGGAGCGGGAAGGCGATAGCCAACGTCCTGACTTTC. Its protein product is CASSLRSGKAIANVLTF.

As regards this clonotype: A much larger clone sits a single nucleotide away, making a read error possible. V is TRBV12-3 or TRBV12-4 and J is TRBJ2-1, with a tentative D call TRBD1 (6 bases). This CDR3 is built from 14 residues. Trimming took off 3 bases at V and 9 bases at J, with 15 bases between the two ends. CDR3 in amino acids: CASSFGNRAGEQFF. The CDR3 coding sequence is TGTGCCAGCAGTTTTGGCAACAGGGCCGGTGAGCAGTTCTTC.

This clonotype was counted only a few times. V is TRBV3-1 and J is TRBJ2-1; 8 bases are shared with TRBD2. Germline values: CDR1 LGHDT, CDR2 YNNKEL (reference sequence). After removal of 0 bases from V and 1 base from J, the junction contained 8 bases not matched to a gene. CDR3 length: 18 residues. The CDR3 DNA follows: TGTGCCAGCAGCCAAGAACAGCGGGAGTACTCGTCCTACAATGAGCAGTTCTTC. Translated: CASSQEQREYSSYNEQFF.

Remarks on this clonotype: This may come from a read error, since a much larger clone is one base off. J is TRBJ1-1 and V is TRBV12-3 or TRBV12-4; D gene unclear. CDR3 length equals 13 residues. The CDR3 protein is CASSVIRNTGAFF. Written as DNA, the CDR3 is TGTGCCAGCAGTGTTATACGGAACACTGGAGCTTTCTTT.